This TCR beta chain was recorded in a study of cytomegalovirus exposure and HLA in healthy donors. Study conclusions and caveats: Later work associated roughly 17,000 TCR beta sequences with HLA alleles at 0.05 false discovery rate. A few V segments could not be told apart, such as TRBV6-2 and TRBV6-3, and were left out. Published work reported that the classifier diagnosed cytomegalovirus status with high specificity and sensitivity.

On this clone: Antigen specificity is unknown.

The trim removed 3 bases at V and 1 base at J, leaving 6 bases unmatched. From germline, CDR1 is SGHRS and CDR2 YFSETQ. The CDR3 has 15 amino acids. The PCR employed 60 Vbeta primers together with 13 Jbeta primers. Method: immunoSEQ multiplex PCR; TCRdb's copy keeps in-frame clones and lacks some. The table shows roughly 150,000 clones, with 70% to 85% occurring only once. The V and J genes are TRBV5-1 and TRBJ1-1, with 7 bases matching TRBD1. This TCR came from a male donor in good health and CMV-seronegative. The specimen was PBMCs. CDR3 sequence (DNA): TGCGCCAGCAGCTCTTTGGGGACAGAGAACACTGAAGCTTTCTTT. This encodes CASSSLGTENTEAFF.